These 10 T cell receptor beta chains originate from one sample sequenced in a study of beta chain features in type 1 diabetes. Expressed TCRB transcripts were sequenced after all isolated RNA was converted to cDNA. The table came from immunoSEQ multiplex PCR; TCRdb's copy has only in-frame clones and leaves some out. The sample has 900,000 or so clones; 17% are singletons. Sequenced sample: naive CD4+ T cells from blood. The receptors derive from a woman under 30 in good health.

In this sample, this clone turned up a few times. The chain combines TRBV7-2 with TRBJ1-5; the match to TRBD1 covers 9 bases. The CDR3 spans 16 residues. The junction had 5 bases not matched to a gene; V was cut back by 0 bases and J by 5 bases. Germline values: CDR1 SGHTA, CDR2 FQGNSA. CDR3 protein: CASSLAGTGFDQPQHF. CDR3 in DNA: TGTGCCAGCAGCTTAGCCGGGACAGGGTTTGATCAGCCCCAGCATTTT.

The sample holds a few counts of this clone. A read error may account for a junction end that differs from germline. For the CDR3, the DNA is TGTGCCAGCAGTCCTAACCGGGACAGGTCGAAATTT. Translation: CASSPNRDRSKF. The chain links TRBV28 to TRBJ1-1; 8 bases line up with TRBD1. The CDR3 consists of 12 residues. The germline V gene has CDR1 MDHEN and CDR2 SYDVKM.

A few counts support this clone. CDR3: CAISDRGKKGPPQHF. Here the CDR3 DNA reads TGTGCCATCAGTGACCGGGGGAAAAAGGGCCCGCCCCAGCATTTT. The rearrangement links TRBV10-3 to TRBJ1-5, with a weak D call TRBD1 (5 bases). This CDR3 spans 15 amino acids. The germline V and J ends were trimmed by 3 bases and 9 bases, with 18 bases remaining between them. Germline loops: CDR1 ENHRY, CDR2 SYGVKD.

The V and J genes are TRBV5-1 and TRBJ2-5, with D possibly TRBD1 on 6 matching bases. Germline lookup yields CDR1 SGHRS and CDR2 YFSETQ. The CDR3 sequence is 13 residues long. V gave up 8 bases and J gave up 4 bases, with 15 bases separating them. The CDR3 nucleotides are TGCGCCAGTTCAACAGGGCTGGGAGAGACCCAGTACTTC. This gives the protein CASSTGLGETQYF.

This clone was observed a handful of times. This chain links TRBV20-1 with TRBJ2-7; D is tentatively TRBD1 or TRBD2 (5 bases each). The CDR3 spans 11 residues. The V gene lost 6 bases and the J gene lost 3 bases, with 9 bases spanning the gap. Germline values: CDR1 DFQATT, CDR2 SNEGSKA (reference sequence). The CDR3 bases are TGCAGTGCAAGGGACCACTACGAGCAGTACTTC. This codes for CSARDHYEQYF.

The table lists this clone with a few counts. The chain employs TRBV28 and TRBJ1-5; unclear D gene. This CDR3 is built from 13 residues. Trimming left V 1 base short and J 7 bases short, with 8 bases between. Per the germline V gene, CDR1 is MDHEN and CDR2 is SYDVKM. The CDR3 sequence is CASSLSRWQPQHF. In DNA form, the CDR3 reads TGTGCCAGCAGTTTATCCAGGTGGCAGCCCCAGCATTTT.

V is TRBV10-3 and J is TRBJ2-5; 10 bases are a match to TRBD2. With 3 bases clipped from V and 5 bases from J, the junction kept 6 bases outside the gene matches. This CDR3 is built from 15 residues. Germline CDR1 is ENHRY and CDR2 is SYGVKD. CDR3 bases: TGTGCCATCAGTGACTCTAGCGGGAGTTTGGAGACCCAGTACTTC. Amino acid sequence: CAISDSSGSLETQYF.

This clone came up a few times. V and J are TRBV7-9 and TRBJ2-1; D is ambiguous. The CDR3 length is 14 residues. Trimming shortened V by 5 bases and J by 6 bases, and 14 bases separated the two germline ends. Germline CDR1 is SEHNR and CDR2 is FQNEAQ (reference sequence). This chain's CDR3 is CASSPHPSGNEQFF. For the CDR3, the DNA is TGTGCCAGCAGCCCCCACCCTAGTGGCAATGAGCAGTTCTTC.

V usage is TRBV11-3 and J usage is TRBJ2-3; TRBD1 matches at 7 bases. Germline values: CDR1 SGHNT, CDR2 YENEEA. After removal of 2 bases from V and 2 bases from J, the junction contained 1 base not matched to a gene. CDR3 length: 14 amino acids. The CDR3 here is CASSLTGATDTQYF. The CDR3 DNA follows: TGTGCCAGCAGCTTAACAGGGGCCACAGATACGCAGTATTTT.

This clone has just a few counts. The rearrangement uses TRBV7-8 and TRBJ1-5; a possible D gene is TRBD1 (6 bases). The CDR3 spans 15 residues. Trimming removed 1 base at V and 0 bases at J, with 7 bases between. Germline loops: CDR1 SGHVS, CDR2 FQNEAQ. The CDR3, as DNA: TGTGCCAGCAGCTTAGGGGACAATAGCAATCAGCCCCAGCATTTT. It translates to CASSLGDNSNQPQHF.